These 21 T cell receptor beta chains share one sample of origin, sequenced in a study of OX40 agonist ivuxolimab in advanced cancers. Only in-frame clones appear in the TCRdb table, and some are missing; sequencing was by immunoSEQ multiplex PCR. The sample consists of about 95,000 clones, around 85% of them appearing once. The material sequenced was CD4+ or CD8+ T cells sorted from blood, taken in a trial of the OX40 agonist ivuxolimab. The receptors were sampled from an adult with an advanced solid tumor such as melanoma, head and neck, liver or kidney cancer.

This chain uses TRBV11-2 with TRBJ2-1, with D possibly matching TRBD1 (5 bases). The V end lost 3 bases, the J end lost 0 bases, and 9 bases lay between the germline ends. This CDR3 is 15 amino acids long. Per germline, CDR1 SGHAT and CDR2 FQNNGV. CDR3: CASSFRAGSYNEQFF. The CDR3 DNA is TGTGCCAGCAGCTTCAGGGCCGGCTCCTACAATGAGCAGTTCTTC.

The V gene is TRBV7-6, the J gene TRBJ2-7; D is unclear. Germline CDR1 reads SGHVS; CDR2 reads FNYEAQ. This CDR3 is 13 amino acids long. Trimming took off 5 bases at V and 2 bases at J, with 10 bases between the two ends. CDR3 nucleotides: TGTGCCAGCAGCCTCGACTCAACCTACGAGCAGTACTTC. This sequence encodes CASSLDSTYEQYF.

The chain uses TRBV29-1 and TRBJ2-7; 8 bases align to TRBD1. CDR3 length equals 17 residues. Germline V gene sequence: CDR1 SQVTM, CDR2 ANQGSEA. The ends lost 1 base at V and 2 bases at J; junction bases unmatched: 13. CDR3 sequence (DNA): TGCAGCGTTGAAGGGGTTGGAGGTAGGACAGGGACCTACGAGCAGTACTTC. As protein: CSVEGVGGRTGTYEQYF.

The rearrangement uses TRBV9 and TRBJ2-7; D unclear. This CDR3 comprises 14 residues. The germline V gene encodes CDR1 SGDLS and CDR2 YYNGEE. The V and J ends lost 0 bases and 2 bases respectively, with 9 bases between them. CDR3 sequence: CASSVGLGTYEQYF. The CDR3 region has the DNA TGTGCCAGCAGCGTAGGCCTGGGCACCTACGAGCAGTACTTC. The full variable domain, rest sourced from reference TRBV9 and TRBJ2-7, is DSGVTQTPKHLITATGQRVTLRCSPRSGDLSVYWYQQSLDQGLQFLIQYYNGEERAKGNILERFSAQQFPDLHSELNLSSLELGDSALYFCASSVGLGTYEQYFGPGTRLTVT.

This sequence joins TRBV5-5 and TRBJ2-5, with 11 positions matching TRBD2. V dropped 7 bases and J dropped 5; count of bases not matched to a gene: 4. The germline V gene encodes CDR1 SGHKS and CDR2 YYEKEE (reference sequence). CDR3 size: 13 residues. CDR3: CASETSGVETQYF. The CDR3, as DNA: TGTGCCAGCGAGACTAGCGGGGTGGAGACCCAGTACTTC.

The CDR3 nucleotides read TGTGCCAGTAGTATCATGGACAAAACCTACGAGCAGTACTTC. Protein sequence: CASSIMDKTYEQYF. The V and J genes are TRBV19 and TRBJ2-7, with a tentative D call TRBD1 (5 bases). The V gene's germline CDR1 is LNHDA and CDR2 SQIVND (reference sequence). The CDR3 extends over 14 amino acids. Trimming took off 3 bases at V and 2 bases at J, with 11 bases between the two ends. Combining the CDR3 with reference TRBV19 and TRBJ2-7 gives the whole variable domain DGGITQSPKYLFRKEGQNVTLSCEQNLNHDAMYWYRQDPGQGLRLIYYSQIVNDFQKGDIAEGYSVSREKKESFPLTVTSAQKNPTAFYLCASSIMDKTYEQYFGPGTRLTVT.

The chain employs TRBV30 and TRBJ2-7; D uncertain. The CDR3 is 15 amino acids. Trimming left V 3 bases short and J 7 bases short, with 22 bases between. CDR1 is GTSNPN and CDR2 is SVGIG in the germline V gene (reference sequence). CDR3 DNA: TGTGCCTGGAGAACGGTTCGTGAGGTGGAATCTGAGCAGTACTTC. The encoded protein is CAWRTVREVESEQYF.

V gene TRBV7-8 combines with J gene TRBJ2-1, with unresolved D. The CDR3 is 14 amino acids. V was pared by 6 bases and J by 0 bases, with 9 bases between. Germline-derived CDR1 and CDR2 are SGHVS and FQNEAQ. For the CDR3, the DNA is TGTGCCAGCAGTGCGGAGAGCTCCTACAATGAGCAGTTCTTC. It translates to CASSAESSYNEQFF.

This chain links TRBV7-2 with TRBJ2-1; 7 positions agree with TRBD2. CDR1 is SGHTA and CDR2 is FQGNSA in the germline V gene. V was pared by 4 bases and J by 7 bases, with 16 bases of the junction left unmatched. The CDR3 length is 17 residues. The CDR3 is CASSSLAGVLKGNEQFF. The CDR3 DNA reads as TGTGCCAGCAGCTCCCTGGCGGGAGTATTGAAAGGGAATGAGCAGTTCTTC.

This chain connects TRBV5-1 to TRBJ2-7; 12 bases match TRBD1. V shed 2 bases and J 5 bases; nucleotides not matched to a gene: 5. CDR1 SGHRS and CDR2 YFSETQ come from the germline V gene. This CDR3 comprises 15 residues. CDR3 nucleotide sequence: TGCGCCAGCAGCTTCCGGGACAGGGGGCCACACGAGCAGTACTTC. Translated, it gives CASSFRDRGPHEQYF.

The rearrangement uses TRBV7-2 and TRBJ1-2, with D uncertain. With 4 bases removed from V and 0 bases from J, the gap between germline ends came to 9 bases. CDR1 and CDR2 (germline): SGHTA, FQGNSA. The CDR3 runs 14 residues. This CDR3 reads CASSSLPANYGYTF. The CDR3 nucleotides read TGTGCCAGCAGCTCTCTACCCGCTAACTATGGCTACACCTTC. Full variable domain (rest looked up from reference TRBV7-2 and TRBJ1-2): GAGVSQSPSNKVTEKGKDVELRCDPISGHTALYWYRQSLGQGLEFLIYFQGNSAPDKSGLPSDRFSAERTGGSVSTLTIQRTQQEDSAVYLCASSSLPANYGYTFGSGTRLTVV.

In this sample, this clone turned up a few times. The chain is built from TRBV6-5 and TRBJ2-1; tentative D call: TRBD1 (6 bases). The ends were cut back, 6 bases at V and 4 bases at J, with 16 bases in the middle. The CDR3 consists of 15 residues. Germline V gives CDR1 MNHEY, CDR2 SVGAGI. The CDR3 nucleotides read TGTGCCAGCAGCCGCGGACAGTTGGCGTACAATGAGCAGTTCTTC. Its translation: CASSRGQLAYNEQFF.

The chain employs TRBV5-6 and TRBJ2-5, with TRBD2 matching over 7 bases. The end of the DNA fits TRBJ2-7 better, so the J call may be wrong. This CDR3 contains 19 residues. Germline V gene sequence: CDR1 SGHDT, CDR2 YYEEEE. In nucleotides, the CDR3 is TGTGCCAGCAGCTTGGATACAAGGCCGGGAGCGGGACTCGTTGGCGAGCAGTACTTC. It encodes CASSLDTRPGAGLVGEQYF.

This clone was observed a few times. The chain links TRBV7-9 to TRBJ2-7; maybe TRBD2 (6 bases). The germline V and J ends were trimmed by 8 bases and 6 bases, with 20 bases remaining between them. This CDR3 contains 14 residues. CDR1 and CDR2 (germline): SEHNR, FQNEAQ (reference sequence). The CDR3 reads CASGLAGPLTEQYF. DNA for the CDR3: TGTGCCAGCGGCCTGGCGGGGCCGTTGACCGAGCAGTACTTC.

The count of this clone is one. The CDR3 DNA is TGTGCCAGCTCGGATCCGGGGACAGTGACCTACAATGAGCAGTTCTTC. Translated, it gives CASSDPGTVTYNEQFF. V usage is TRBV5-6 and J usage is TRBJ2-1; 7 bases align to TRBD1. V lost 7 bases and J lost 2; bases outside the gene matches: 12. Germline CDR1 and CDR2: SGHDT and YYEEEE. The CDR3 extends over 16 amino acids. The full variable domain, completed using reference TRBV5-6 and TRBJ2-1, is DAGVTQSPTHLIKTRGQQVTLRCSPKSGHDTVSWYQQALGQGPQFIFQYYEEEERQRGNFPDRFSGHQFPNYSSELNVNALLLGDSALYLCASSDPGTVTYNEQFFGPGTRLTVL.

The chain employs TRBV11-2 and TRBJ2-5; 8 nucleotides match TRBD2. The V gene's germline CDR1 is SGHAT and CDR2 FQNNGV. The J segment lost 4 bases and the V segment lost 0 bases, leaving 13 bases of the junction unmatched. The CDR3 covers 18 residues. The CDR3 sequence: CASSLDLGPGLGVETQYF. The CDR3, as DNA: TGTGCCAGCAGCTTAGATTTAGGTCCGGGACTAGGCGTAGAGACCCAGTACTTC.

This clone was detected only once. The gene calls are TRBV28 and TRBJ2-2; no reliable D call. The CDR3 sequence is 16 residues long. The ends were cut back, 8 bases at V and 0 bases at J, with 16 bases in the middle. Germline CDR1 MDHEN, CDR2 SYDVKM. CDR3 nucleotide sequence: TGTGCCAGCCGCGCCTTAAGCGCCGCGAACACCGGGGAGCTGTTTTTT. This codes for CASRALSAANTGELFF.

This rearrangement joins TRBV15 to TRBJ1-6; 12 bases agree with TRBD1. Trimming at V came to 5 bases and at J to 8 bases, leaving 1 base not matched to a gene. CDR1 and CDR2 (germline): LNHNV, YYDKDF (reference sequence). The CDR3 runs to 14 residues. CDR3 sequence reads: CATSGTGGDSPLHF. The CDR3 DNA sequence: TGTGCCACCAGCGGGACAGGGGGCGATTCACCCCTCCACTTT.

The chain recombines TRBV7-2 with TRBJ2-2, with D hard to call. The length of the CDR3 is 15 residues. Trimming shortened V by 5 bases and J by 0 bases, and 10 bases separated the two germline ends. CDR1 is SGHTA and CDR2 is FQGNSA in the germline V gene. The CDR3 DNA is TGTGCCAGCAGCCTAATTCGGGCGAACACCGGGGAGCTGTTTTTT. Amino acid sequence: CASSLIRANTGELFF.

The chain links TRBV11-2 to TRBJ1-4; unclear D gene. CDR1 and CDR2 from the germline V gene are SGHAT and FQNNGV. The CDR3 is 18 amino acids. Between the trimmed V and J ends, which lost 5 bases and 8 bases, there was a span of 27 bases. CDR3 sequence: CASSHIFPGPGRREKLFF. The CDR3 DNA is TGTGCCAGCAGCCATATATTCCCGGGTCCGGGAAGGAGGGAAAAACTGTTTTTT.

The rearrangement links TRBV6-1 to TRBJ2-2, with 7 bases lining up with TRBD1. V shed 7 bases and J 4 bases; nucleotides not matched to a gene: 6. The CDR3 totals 14 residues. CDR1 MNHNS and CDR2 SASEGT come from the germline V gene. CDR3 protein: CASTRGPITGELFF. The DNA of the CDR3 is TGTGCCAGCACAAGGGGGCCAATCACCGGGGAGCTGTTTTTT.